The clone carrying this T cell receptor beta chain appeared once. Only CD45RO-negative cells positively selected for CCR7 counted as naive CD8 cells, so terminally differentiated effector memory CD45RA+ cells were excluded. Donors, without exception, were Caucasian adults residing in Nashville, Tennessee. This entry is derived from a study of shared clonotypes between healthy human individuals. Per the study methods: Filtering differed for immunoSEQ, which gave only junction sequences without quality scores. Profiled with immunoSEQ multiplex PCR; TCRdb holds only in-frame clones, not every one. V, J and clone size reflect that table, while D and trimming were determined from the DNA. The sample carries about 2,200,000 clones, roughly 91% recorded once. Sequenced material: naive CD8+ T cells from PBMCs. This TCR was sampled from a man aged 18 to 30 in good health. Some clones in this sample may be carry-over from other donors' samples.

CDR3 coding DNA: TGTGCCAGCAGTTACTCCCGGCTCCCTATGAACACTGAAGCTTTCTTT. Translated: CASSYSRLPMNTEAFF. The chain recombines TRBV6-5 with TRBJ1-1; D is unclear. In germline, CDR1 is MNHEY, CDR2 SVGAGI. V was cut by 0 bases and J by 0 bases, with 11 bases left in between. CDR3 length equals 16 residues.